These 2 T cell receptor beta chains originate from one sample sequenced in a study of OX40 agonist ivuxolimab in advanced cancers. The repertoire was sequenced with immunoSEQ multiplex PCR; TCRdb's copy has only in-frame clones and lacks some. The top ten clones hold about 3.8% of a sample with around 56,000 clones, approximately 86% of them seen once. This sample comprised CD4+ or CD8+ T cells sorted from blood, obtained in a trial of the OX40 agonist ivuxolimab. The receptor source for this set is an adult with an advanced solid tumor such as melanoma, head and neck, liver or kidney cancer.

This sequence joins TRBV2 and TRBJ1-5; D ambiguous. V lost 0 bases, J lost 4 bases, and 10 bases lay in between. Per the germline V gene, CDR1 is SNHLY and CDR2 is FYNNEI. The CDR3 is 15 residues long. In DNA form, the CDR3 reads TGTGCCAGCAGTGAAGCAGGACGGCTGAATCAGCCCCAGCATTTT. Translated, it gives CASSEAGRLNQPQHF.

The gene calls are TRBV5-6 and TRBJ2-3, with 8 bases that match TRBD1. In germline, CDR1 is SGHDT, CDR2 YYEEEE. Trimming took 4 bases from V and 2 from J; bases not matched to a gene: 12. The CDR3 consists of 17 residues. CDR3 region: CASSRGQGARHTDTQYF. The CDR3 DNA follows: TGTGCCAGCAGCCGCGGCCAGGGGGCCAGACACACAGATACGCAGTATTTT.